Listed below are T cell receptor beta chains from one sample, sequenced in a study of identical twins. From the 5' RACE reads, TCRdb called clonotypes with MiXCR, one entry per CDR3 protein. This sample yields around 670,000 distinct CDR3 sequences, of which over 5% are seen a single time; under 2% belongs to the top ten. Sequencing was done on a sample of naive T cells sorted from blood. The origin of the receptors is a man aged 18 to 30 in good health. The CDR3 runs from the conserved cysteine through the conserved F or W. The D gene is left open where the match is weak. Clone size is given for some rows only: seen once, a few or many times, or a class if the clone is expanded.

d_gene: TRBD1
j_gene: TRBJ2-1
v_gene: TRBV28
abundance: many
CDR3nt: TGTGCCAGCAGTTTTACGACAGGGGCCAGCTCCTACAATGAGCAGTTCTTC
CDR3aa: CASSFTTGASSYNEQFF

d_gene: TRBD2
j_gene: TRBJ2-3
v_gene: TRBV20-1
abundance: .
CDR3nt: TGCAGTGCCCCCGGGACTAGCGGGTCGGTAGATACGCAGTATTTT
CDR3aa: CSAPGTSGSVDTQYF

d_gene: .
j_gene: TRBJ1-5
v_gene: TRBV12-3/TRBV12-4
abundance: few
CDR3nt: TGTGCCAGCAGTCCCCCCCGGGCAGAGTATAGCAATCAGCCCCAGCATTTT
CDR3aa: CASSPPRAEYSNQPQHF

d_gene: .
j_gene: TRBJ2-3
v_gene: TRBV6-2/TRBV6-3
abundance: .
CDR3nt: TGTGCCAGCAGTTACTCTTGGGAAGATACGCAGTATTTT
CDR3aa: CASSYSWEDTQYF

d_gene: .
j_gene: TRBJ2-7
v_gene: TRBV28
abundance: few
CDR3nt: TGTGCCAGCACCCTAACACAGGTTTCGGACGAGCAGTACTTC
CDR3aa: CASTLTQVSDEQYF

d_gene: TRBD2
j_gene: TRBJ2-7
v_gene: TRBV20-1
abundance: few
CDR3nt: TGCAGTGCTAGGGGACTAGACTCCTACGAGCAGTACTTC
CDR3aa: CSARGLDSYEQYF

d_gene: .
j_gene: TRBJ1-6
v_gene: TRBV15
abundance: few
CDR3nt: TGTGCCACCAGCAGAGATGGGGGGCAGAATTCACCCCTCCACTTT
CDR3aa: CATSRDGGQNSPLHF

d_gene: TRBD2
j_gene: TRBJ2-7
v_gene: TRBV20-1
abundance: many
CDR3nt: TGCAGTGCTAATACCGGGACTAGATGGAACGAGCAGTACTTC
CDR3aa: CSANTGTRWNEQYF

d_gene: .
j_gene: TRBJ1-3
v_gene: TRBV20-1
abundance: many
CDR3nt: TGCAGTGCTAGAGATCGGAGGACCTCTGGAAACACCATATATTTT
CDR3aa: CSARDRRTSGNTIYF

d_gene: .
j_gene: TRBJ2-3
v_gene: TRBV3-1
abundance: .
CDR3nt: TGTGCCAGCAGCCAACTCATGGGTGAGGATACGCAGTATTTT
CDR3aa: CASSQLMGEDTQYF

d_gene: TRBD1
j_gene: TRBJ2-3
v_gene: TRBV2
abundance: .
CDR3nt: TGTGCCAGCATGGCAGGGGGAACTAGCACAGATACGCAGTATTTT
CDR3aa: CASMAGGTSTDTQYF

d_gene: .
j_gene: TRBJ1-6
v_gene: TRBV12-3/TRBV12-4
abundance: many
CDR3nt: TGTGCCAGCAGTTTAGCGGGGCCGAATTCACCCCTCCACTTT
CDR3aa: CASSLAGPNSPLHF

d_gene: .
j_gene: TRBJ2-6
v_gene: TRBV6-1
abundance: few
CDR3nt: TGTGCCAGCAGTGCCGGGACACGAGTCTCTGGGGCCAACGTCCTGACTTTC
CDR3aa: CASSAGTRVSGANVLTF

d_gene: .
j_gene: TRBJ2-1
v_gene: TRBV5-6
abundance: many
CDR3nt: TGTGCCAGCAGCTTTGTCGCTGCGTCCCCCAATGAGCAGTTCTTC
CDR3aa: CASSFVAASPNEQFF

d_gene: .
j_gene: TRBJ2-4
v_gene: TRBV12-3/TRBV12-4
abundance: .
CDR3nt: TGTGCCAGCACCCCCTTTCAAATGGGGCTAAACATTCAGTACTTC
CDR3aa: CASTPFQMGLNIQYF

d_gene: TRBD1
j_gene: TRBJ2-1
v_gene: TRBV29-1
abundance: few
CDR3nt: TGCAGCGTGGTCCAAGGTGACAGGGGATCTTGGGATGAGCAGTTCTTC
CDR3aa: CSVVQGDRGSWDEQFF

d_gene: TRBD1
j_gene: TRBJ1-1
v_gene: TRBV6-4
abundance: many
CDR3nt: TGTGCCAGCAGGGCGCTGGGACAGGGAGGTAGTGGCACTGAAGCTTTCTTT
CDR3aa: CASRALGQGGSGTEAFF

d_gene: TRBD1
j_gene: TRBJ2-1
v_gene: TRBV2
abundance: .
CDR3nt: TGTGCCAGCAGATCCGGGACAGGGGGCTTCAATGAGCAGTTCTTC
CDR3aa: CASRSGTGGFNEQFF

d_gene: TRBD2
j_gene: TRBJ2-1
v_gene: TRBV7-9
abundance: many
CDR3nt: TGTGCCAGCAGCCCAAAAGGAGCGGGAGTGTACAATGAGCAGTTCTTC
CDR3aa: CASSPKGAGVYNEQFF

d_gene: .
j_gene: TRBJ1-2
v_gene: TRBV2
abundance: .
CDR3nt: TGTGCCCCCCAGCGAGGGGTGGACTATGGCTACACCTTC
CDR3aa: CAPQRGVDYGYTF

d_gene: TRBD2
j_gene: TRBJ2-1
v_gene: TRBV4-1
abundance: few
CDR3nt: TGCGCCAGCAGCCAAGATTCTAGCGGGACTCACGATGAGCAGTTCTTC
CDR3aa: CASSQDSSGTHDEQFF

d_gene: .
j_gene: TRBJ2-2
v_gene: TRBV7-9
abundance: many
CDR3nt: TGTGCCAGCAGCTTACCGCCAATGTTAAGGCACACCGGGGAGCTGTTTTTT
CDR3aa: CASSLPPMLRHTGELFF

d_gene: .
j_gene: TRBJ1-4
v_gene: TRBV29-1
abundance: many
CDR3nt: TGCAGCGTTGGAATAAGGCAGGGAGTTGAAAAACTGTTTTTT
CDR3aa: CSVGIRQGVEKLFF

d_gene: TRBD2
j_gene: TRBJ2-1
v_gene: TRBV29-1
abundance: many
CDR3nt: TGCAGCGTCAGAGGGAGGGTCTACAATGAGCAGTTCTTC
CDR3aa: CSVRGRVYNEQFF

d_gene: TRBD2
j_gene: TRBJ2-1
v_gene: TRBV19
abundance: .
CDR3nt: TGTGCCAGTAGTGGGCAGCGGGGGACCTTTAATGAGCAGTTCTTC
CDR3aa: CASSGQRGTFNEQFF

d_gene: TRBD2
j_gene: TRBJ2-4
v_gene: TRBV11-3
abundance: .
CDR3nt: TGTGCCAGCACCCTTAGCGGGAGGGAAAACATTCAGTACTTC
CDR3aa: CASTLSGRENIQYF

d_gene: .
j_gene: TRBJ1-4
v_gene: TRBV25-1
abundance: few
CDR3nt: TGTGCCAGCGCGCAGAATGAAAAACTGTTTTTT
CDR3aa: CASAQNEKLFF